This T cell receptor (beta chain) was recorded in a study of a mutant IDH1 vaccine in newly diagnosed glioma. Study results and limitations: Changes in top peripheral clonotypes did not appear linked to pseudoprogression.

This CDR3 is 15 amino acids long. V lost 4 bases and J lost 2; bases outside the gene matches: 6. Germline assignment: CDR1 SQVTM and CDR2 ANQGSEA. As for time point: week 47, end of study. Doses of 300 ug of mutant IDH1 20-mer peptide were given with topical imiquimod. Those who donated had recent WHO grade 3 or 4 IDH1-mutant, ATRX-lost astrocytomas. In regard to this clone: Its antigen is not known.

TCRdb's copy holds only in-frame clones and misses some; the assay was immunoSEQ multiplex PCR. The repertoire includes about 94,000 clones, roughly 89% of them detected once, and around 0.77% sits in the top ten. This TCR derives from a woman between 45 and 65 years old with glioma. Sequenced here: PBMCs, sampled from a glioma patient whose treatment included an IDH1 peptide vaccine. This rearrangement joins TRBV29-1 to TRBJ2-1, with TRBD2 matching over 9 bases. The CDR3 protein is CSVGGLAGAYNEQFF. The CDR3, as DNA: TGCAGCGTTGGGGGGTTAGCGGGAGCCTACAATGAGCAGTTCTTC.